The source of this TCR beta chain is a study of blood T cell repertoires in COVID-19. This clone has only one observation. Here immunoSEQ multiplex PCR was the method, and the copy in TCRdb shows in-frame clones only, minus some. The repertoire holds about 200,000 clones, with 75% to 90% as singletons. Germline CDR1 and CDR2: MNHEY and SMNVEV (reference sequence). This CDR3 has 16 residues. V was shortened by 4 bases and J by 3 bases, with 17 bases between the two germline ends. What was sequenced was peripheral blood. The chain employs TRBV27 and TRBJ2-3, with D possibly being TRBD2 (5 bases). The sequence was obtained from a human donor in a cohort sampled during active COVID-19. CDR3 sequence (DNA): TGTGCCAGCAGTTCCTATGAGGGAATTGCGACAGATACGCAGTATTTT. It translates to CASSSYEGIATDTQYF.